The sequence of this TCR beta chain was determined in a study of blood T cells in healthy people across ages. The use of a sample-barcoded 5' primer and a J-beta primer mix characterized a second PCR of about 6 to 11 cycles. TCRdb called the 5' RACE reads again in MiXCR, with one record for every CDR3 protein. This sample has roughly 1.5 million distinct CDR3 sequences, with approximately 43% found just once. Germline CDR1 SEHNR, CDR2 FQNEAQ (reference sequence). J was trimmed by 5 bases and V by 8 bases; bases with no gene match: 18. The CDR3 is 18 amino acids. Source material: blood. This TCR was sampled from a woman aged 18-30 years in good health. The chain combines TRBV7-9 with TRBJ2-1; 10 nucleotides align to TRBD1. CDR3 bases: TGTGCCAGCGCACCCCGGGGACAGGGGATTCGTTCGAACAATGAGCAGTTCTTC. It specifies CASAPRGQGIRSNNEQFF.